Detailed here is one T cell receptor beta chain. The sample is drawn from a study of T cell responses to AZD1222 COVID-19 vaccine. Study information: Pooling of second doses given at about 4 or about 12 weeks was done.

Germline CDR1 reads SGHAT; CDR2 reads FQNNGV. CDR3 length: 12 amino acids. Trimming took off 4 bases at V and 6 bases at J, with 9 bases between the two ends. Only in-frame clones appear in the TCRdb table, and some are missing; sequencing was by immunoSEQ multiplex PCR. Of 130,000 or so clones in the sample, just over 85% were seen once. V gene TRBV11-2 combines with J gene TRBJ1-2; D perhaps matches TRBD1 (5 bases). The sequencing here drew on peripheral blood, taken on day 0 of AZD1222 vaccination. The clonotype originates from an adult in good health. This chain's CDR3 is CASSSRVDGYTF. The CDR3 nucleotides are TGTGCCAGCAGCTCCAGGGTAGATGGCTACACCTTC.